The clone carrying this T cell receptor beta chain was found a few times. The sample belongs to a study of blood T cell repertoires in COVID-19. Study overall: Material from acute and convalescent COVID-19 was sourced from the United States, Italy and Spain.

Assay: immunoSEQ multiplex PCR; the TCRdb copy retains only in-frame clones and omits some. The sample has 280,000 or so clones, over 75% seen once; the top ten hold under 2.5%. Participants spanned ages roughly 18 to 90 years and resided in 20 to 30 US areas. Two negative PCRs, clearance, or symptom resolution characterized the recovered Cohort 3 donors. Germline assignment: CDR1 LNHDA and CDR2 SQIVND (reference sequence). The CDR3 length is 13 residues. Deletions cut 8 bases from V and 0 bases from J, with 10 bases between. The sample taken for sequencing was PBMCs or T cells enriched from blood (not recorded which). The TCR sequence derives from a man under 40 who had recovered from COVID-19. This chain connects TRBV19 to TRBJ1-1; no firm D call. The CDR3 DNA sequence: TGTGCCAGTGGGGAGGTTCTGAACACTGAAGCTTTCTTT. This codes for CASGEVLNTEAFF.